The 3 T cell receptor beta chains reported below all come from one sample, sequenced in a study of blood T cell repertoires in COVID-19. This table comes from immunoSEQ multiplex PCR, and its TCRdb copy is limited to in-frame clones, with some not included. The sample has 250,000 or so clones, approximately 80% seen once. The sequenced sample was peripheral blood. The receptors here all came from an older man with acute or convalescent COVID-19.

This chain joins TRBV4-1 and TRBJ1-4; D gene uncertain. V lost 0 bases, J lost 2 bases, and 10 bases lay in between. The CDR3 is 16 amino acids. Germline loops: CDR1 MGHRA, CDR2 YSYEKL. The CDR3 protein is CASSQDFQTTNEKLFF. As DNA, the CDR3 is TGCGCCAGCAGCCAAGATTTCCAGACTACTAATGAAAAACTGTTTTTT.

The chain links TRBV28 to TRBJ2-7, with TRBD1 matching over 9 bases. The trim removed 6 bases at V and 2 bases at J, leaving 8 bases unmatched. The CDR3 has 15 residues. The germline gives CDR1 MDHEN, CDR2 SYDVKM. The CDR3 loop reads CASSYRDRVAYEQYF. The CDR3 DNA reads as TGTGCCAGCAGCTACCGGGACAGGGTTGCCTACGAGCAGTACTTC.

J is TRBJ2-3 and V is TRBV24-1, with TRBD2 matching 7 bases. J gave up 7 bases and V 1 base, and 4 bases lay outside the gene matches. The CDR3 sequence is 14 residues long. CDR1 and CDR2 (germline): KGHDR, SFDVKD. The CDR3 here is CATSDFTSANTQYF. The CDR3 DNA is TGTGCCACCAGTGATTTCACTAGCGCTAATACGCAGTATTTT.